Listed below are T cell receptor beta chains from one sample, sequenced in a study of identical twins. MiXCR, run by TCRdb on the 5' RACE reads, gives a single entry per CDR3 protein. The profile covers about 570,000 distinct CDR3 sequences, with around 9.6% appearing a single time and roughly 3.2% taken by the ten largest. This sample was also put to use in a study of yellow fever vaccine responses in identical twins.

The sample taken for sequencing was PBMCs. The receptors come from a woman aged 18-29 years in good health. Each CDR3 is given with its conserved first and last residue. Each record gives: J gene, D gene, V gene, clone size, CDR3 DNA, CDR3 protein. D genes are given only for firm matches. Not all rows give a size; the values are once, few, many and, for expanded clones, a class.

J: TRBJ2-7
D: .
V: TRBV29-1
size: few
DNA: TGCAGCGTTTCTTCCGGACAGACATACGAGCAGTACTTC
CDR3: CSVSSGQTYEQYF

J: TRBJ2-3
D: TRBD1
V: TRBV24-1
size: .
DNA: TGTGCCACCAGTGATCGACAGGGTCTGTCGGTCAGATCCGATACGCAGTATTTT
CDR3: CATSDRQGLSVRSDTQYF

J: TRBJ1-2
D: .
V: TRBV5-1
size: many
DNA: TGCGCCAGCAGCCCGGGACACAAAGGAGGCTATGGCTACACCTTC
CDR3: CASSPGHKGGYGYTF

J: TRBJ2-3
D: TRBD2
V: TRBV20-1
size: few
DNA: TGCAGTGCTAGACCTCGCCCGTGGACTAGCGGGGGGGCGGGGGATACGCAGTATTTT
CDR3: CSARPRPWTSGGAGDTQYF

J: TRBJ2-7
D: .
V: TRBV20-1
size: few
DNA: TGCAGTGCTAGGGGACTTTCCTACGAGCAGTACTTC
CDR3: CSARGLSYEQYF

J: TRBJ1-5
D: TRBD1
V: TRBV12-3/TRBV12-4
size: .
DNA: TGTGCCGGCAGTCCTATGGGACAGGGGGCAGGTCAGCCCCAGCATTTT
CDR3: CAGSPMGQGAGQPQHF

J: TRBJ1-5
D: .
V: TRBV5-4
size: few
DNA: TGTGCCAGCAGCTTGGAGGGGCTGCTCGGTGCGCCGAATAGCAATCAGCCCCAGCATTTT
CDR3: CASSLEGLLGAPNSNQPQHF

J: TRBJ2-3
D: TRBD2
V: TRBV29-1
size: many
DNA: TGCAGCGTTGAGAGTGGTGGGGCGGGGGGACCAGATACGCAGTATTTT
CDR3: CSVESGGAGGPDTQYF

J: TRBJ2-5
D: TRBD2
V: TRBV29-1
size: many
DNA: TGCAGCGTCTGGACTAGCCAAGCGACCCAGTACTTC
CDR3: CSVWTSQATQYF

J: TRBJ2-2
D: TRBD2
V: TRBV7-6
size: few
DNA: TGTGCCAGCAGCTTAGGCAGCGGGAGGGCCAGCGGGGAGCTGTTTTTT
CDR3: CASSLGSGRASGELFF

J: TRBJ2-3
D: TRBD2
V: TRBV7-2
size: many
DNA: TGTGCCAGCAGCTTCCTTCCAAGCCAGCGGGGGGGCATTACCTATAGCACAGATACGCAGTATTTT
CDR3: CASSFLPSQRGGITYSTDTQYF

J: TRBJ1-2
D: .
V: TRBV7-9
size: many
DNA: TGTGCCAGCAGCTCTCCCCGGCACTATGGCTACACCTTC
CDR3: CASSSPRHYGYTF

J: TRBJ2-2
D: TRBD1
V: TRBV6-1
size: many
DNA: TGTGCCAGCAGTGTGACAGGGCTATTGAACACCGGGGAGCTGTTTTTT
CDR3: CASSVTGLLNTGELFF

J: TRBJ2-7
D: .
V: TRBV5-6
size: many
DNA: TGTGCCAGCAGCTTTAGTCTTACCGACGAGCAGTACTTC
CDR3: CASSFSLTDEQYF

J: TRBJ1-6
D: TRBD1
V: TRBV30
size: .
DNA: TGTGCCTGGAGTAGGGACAGATCCGGCTCCTATAATTCACCCCTCCACTTT
CDR3: CAWSRDRSGSYNSPLHF

J: TRBJ2-1
D: TRBD2
V: TRBV6-1
size: few
DNA: TGTGCCAGCAGGGGACTAGTCTACAATGAGCAGTTCTTC
CDR3: CASRGLVYNEQFF

J: TRBJ2-1
D: .
V: TRBV7-6
size: few
DNA: TGTGCCAGCAGCTCCTGGGACGGAACCTACAATGAGCAGTTCTTC
CDR3: CASSSWDGTYNEQFF

J: TRBJ2-1
D: TRBD1
V: TRBV18
size: once
DNA: TGTGCCAGCTCACCAACCGGGACAGGGTTAGGTGAGCAGTTCTTC
CDR3: CASSPTGTGLGEQFF

J: TRBJ2-7
D: .
V: TRBV28
size: few
DNA: TGTGCCAGCAGTCGATGGGGCACGAGTCCAAGCCACGACTACGAGCAGTACTTC
CDR3: CASSRWGTSPSHDYEQYF

J: TRBJ2-5
D: TRBD2
V: TRBV11-2
size: .
DNA: TGTGCCAGCAGCGCGCCGGGACTAGCGGGAGGTAGGCCCTTACAAGAGACCCAGTACTTC
CDR3: CASSAPGLAGGRPLQETQYF

J: TRBJ2-3
D: .
V: TRBV4-3
size: many
DNA: TGCGCCAGCAGCCAAGATAGTGAGGTCCAGGGTGGGACGCAGTATTTT
CDR3: CASSQDSEVQGGTQYF

J: TRBJ1-1
D: .
V: TRBV29-1
size: .
DNA: TGCAGCGCTCGGACAGACCTCATGAACACTGAAGCTTTCTTT
CDR3: CSARTDLMNTEAFF

J: TRBJ2-3
D: .
V: TRBV7-9
size: many
DNA: TGTGCCAGCAGCTTAGTGAAGGGGCTCCGCACAGATACGCAGTATTTT
CDR3: CASSLVKGLRTDTQYF

J: TRBJ2-3
D: .
V: TRBV15
size: many
DNA: TGTGCCACCAGCAGAGGAGCCTCGTCTAGGCAGTATTTT
CDR3: CATSRGASSRQYF

J: TRBJ2-1
D: .
V: TRBV12-3/TRBV12-4
size: few
DNA: TGTGCCAGCAGTTTGGGGGGTCCGGTAGGGCAGTTCTTC
CDR3: CASSLGGPVGQFF

J: TRBJ2-1
D: TRBD2
V: TRBV6-2/TRBV6-3
size: many
DNA: TGTGCCAGCAGTTACGTAGCGGGAGGGCCCCGTAATGAGCAGTTCTTC
CDR3: CASSYVAGGPRNEQFF

J: TRBJ2-1
D: TRBD2
V: TRBV11-2
size: few
DNA: TGTGCCAGCAGCTTAGTGGTAGCGGGAGATATCGGATTCTACAATGAGCAGTTCTTC
CDR3: CASSLVVAGDIGFYNEQFF

J: TRBJ2-2
D: .
V: TRBV5-1
size: few
DNA: TGCGCCAGCAGCTTGGACCAGCCCAACACCGGGGAGCTGTTTTTT
CDR3: CASSLDQPNTGELFF

J: TRBJ2-3
D: .
V: TRBV27
size: few
DNA: TGTGCCAGCAGTTTACTGTGGGGGACTAGCACAGATACGCAGTATTTT
CDR3: CASSLLWGTSTDTQYF

J: TRBJ2-7
D: .
V: TRBV12-3/TRBV12-4
size: many
DNA: TGTGCCAGCAGTTTCGGGGAACCCTATGTTGAGCAGTACTTC
CDR3: CASSFGEPYVEQYF

J: TRBJ1-2
D: .
V: TRBV10-3
size: .
DNA: TGTGCCATCTTGCAGGGGATGGGCGGCTACACCTTC
CDR3: CAILQGMGGYTF

J: TRBJ2-3
D: .
V: TRBV10-3
size: few
DNA: TGTGCCATCAGTCGTAGTACCCCCCCAGATACGCAGTATTTT
CDR3: CAISRSTPPDTQYF

J: TRBJ2-1
D: TRBD2
V: TRBV30
size: few
DNA: TGTGCCTGGAGTGGGACTAGCGGACCCAACAATGAGCAGTTCTTC
CDR3: CAWSGTSGPNNEQFF

J: TRBJ2-7
D: .
V: TRBV5-1
size: few
DNA: TGCGCCAGCAGCTTGGTGCAGGGTAATTTAGGCGTTTTCTACGAGCAGTACTTC
CDR3: CASSLVQGNLGVFYEQYF

J: TRBJ2-3
D: .
V: TRBV5-1
size: few
DNA: TGCGCCAGCAGCTTGGTTGGTCAGGATGCAGATACGCAGTATTTT
CDR3: CASSLVGQDADTQYF